Each of the 10 T cell receptor beta chains below was sequenced from the same sample in a study of cytomegalovirus exposure and HLA in healthy donors. The study ran its PCR with 60 Vbeta and 13 Jbeta primers. The method was immunoSEQ multiplex PCR; TCRdb's version includes in-frame clones alone and lacks a portion of them. The table includes about 120,000 clones, around 83% detected once. The sequenced sample was PBMCs. The origin of the receptors is a man aged 30 to 45 in good health and CMV-seropositive.

The V call is TRBV6-5, the J call TRBJ1-2, with 10 bases lining up with TRBD1. Germline loops: CDR1 MNHEY, CDR2 SVGAGI. The CDR3 consists of 14 residues. V was clipped by 6 bases and J by 8 bases; unmatched bases: 9. Written as DNA, the CDR3 is TGTGCCAGCAGCTTCGGACAGGGGGGGGGAGGCTACACCTTC. Its translation: CASSFGQGGGGYTF.

The CDR3 region has the DNA TGTGCCAGCGAGGATGCGGGGGGTGCCACAGATACGCAGTATTTT. Translation: CASEDAGGATDTQYF. The chain recombines TRBV2 with TRBJ2-3; 8 positions match TRBD2. The J segment lost 2 bases and the V segment lost 8 bases, leaving 9 bases of the junction unmatched. Germline CDR1 and CDR2: SNHLY and FYNNEI. The CDR3 loop spans 15 amino acids.

V usage is TRBV9 and J usage is TRBJ2-3; TRBD2 agrees at 11 bases. From germline, CDR1 is SGDLS and CDR2 YYNGEE. Losses at the gene ends were 4 bases for V and 4 bases for J; bases not matched to a gene: 5. CDR3 length: 15 amino acids. The CDR3 sequence is CASSSLTSGADTQYF. CDR3 bases: TGTGCCAGCAGCTCCCTGACTAGCGGGGCAGATACGCAGTATTTT.

To note about this clone: One end of the junction varies from germline; a read error may be responsible. Other DNA sequences within the sample encode an identical CDR3. The CDR3 nucleotides read TGTGCCAGCAGCGAAGGGGGTAGCTCCTATAATTCACCCCTCCATTTT. This codes for CASSEGGSSYNSPLHF. The chain has TRBV9 and TRBJ1-6; a weak D match, TRBD1 (6 bases). CDR1 is SGDLS, CDR2 YYNGEE, per germline. The CDR3 is 16 amino acids.

The chain combines TRBV5-1 with TRBJ2-3, with 9 bases matching TRBD2. V gave up 1 base and J gave up 1 base; unmatched junction bases: 1. The V gene's germline CDR1 is SGHRS and CDR2 YFSETQ. CDR3 size: 15 residues. CDR3: CASSLLAGGTDTQYF. The CDR3, as DNA: TGCGCCAGCAGCTTGTTAGCGGGAGGCACAGATACGCAGTATTTT.

The chain's CDR3 is CASSPRQGTDTQYF. CDR3 nucleotides: TGTGCCAGCTCACCTAGACAGGGTACAGATACGCAGTATTTT. The chain combines TRBV18 with TRBJ2-3; 7 bases are shared with TRBD1. The CDR3 runs to 14 residues. The germline V gene encodes CDR1 KGHSH and CDR2 LQKENI. Unmatched junction bases numbered 3, after V lost 3 bases and J lost 3 bases.

The V and J genes are TRBV7-9 and TRBJ2-1, with no clear D. The CDR3 contains 14 residues. Germline V lookup: CDR1 SEHNR, CDR2 FQNEAQ (reference sequence). V was trimmed by 5 bases and J by 8 bases, leaving 16 bases between them. CDR3 sequence: CASSILPSLHEQFF. Written as DNA, the CDR3 is TGTGCCAGCAGCATCCTACCCTCCTTGCATGAGCAGTTCTTC.

The rearrangement joins TRBV19 to TRBJ1-2, with a tentative D call TRBD1 (5 bases). The germline V gene encodes CDR1 LNHDA and CDR2 SQIVND (reference sequence). Trimming took 3 bases from V and 3 from J, leaving 14 bases between them. This CDR3 has 15 amino acids. CDR3 nucleotide sequence: TGTGCCAGTAGTATCCAGCAGGGTGGGGACTATGGCTACACCTTC. Translated, it gives CASSIQQGGDYGYTF.

V usage is TRBV2 and J usage is TRBJ2-3, with TRBD2 matching over 7 bases. J was trimmed by 0 bases and V by 2 bases; bases with no gene match: 14. The germline CDR1 and CDR2 sequences are SNHLY and FYNNEI. The CDR3 consists of 19 residues. CDR3 coding DNA: TGTGCCAGCAGTGAATCGGTCTTCCTGGCGGGAGTGAGCACAGATACGCAGTATTTT. This gives the protein CASSESVFLAGVSTDTQYF.

The J gene is TRBJ2-1, the V gene TRBV9; 9 nucleotides agree with TRBD2. The CDR3 covers 16 residues. V lost 0 bases and J lost 9; bases outside the gene matches: 10. CDR1 is SGDLS and CDR2 is YYNGEE in the germline V gene. The CDR3 loop reads CASSVARRTSAGEQFF. CDR3 sequence (DNA): TGTGCCAGCAGCGTAGCTAGGAGGACTAGCGCCGGTGAGCAGTTCTTC.